The rows below give T cell receptor beta chains drawn from one sample of a study of blood T cells in healthy people across ages. Using its own MiXCR run on the 5' RACE reads, TCRdb lists one record per CDR3 protein. Seen here are over 750,000 distinct CDR3 sequences, 20% to 25% observed once, and the top ten hold more than 7.5%. A further study also used this sample, focusing on T cells of mothers and their children.

The material sequenced was blood. All receptors derive from a boy younger than 18 in good health. Both conserved end residues are part of each CDR3. The D gene is left open where the match is weak. Clone size, where shown, is once, few, many, or a class for clones that have expanded.

J gene | V gene | D gene | clone size | CDR3 protein | CDR3 DNA
TRBJ2-1 | TRBV12-3/TRBV12-4 | . | few | CASSLVQGGNEQFF | TGTGCCAGCAGTTTAGTGCAGGGTGGCAATGAGCAGTTCTTC
TRBJ2-3 | TRBV27 | TRBD2 | few | CASSSDSGGATDTQYF | TGTGCCAGCAGTTCCGATAGCGGGGGGGCTACAGATACGCAGTATTTT
TRBJ1-5 | TRBV15 | . | few | CATRTGPQGSNQPQHF | TGTGCCACCAGAACCGGGCCCCAAGGTAGCAATCAGCCCCAGCATTTT
TRBJ2-7 | TRBV12-3/TRBV12-4 | TRBD1 | . | CASSSGTGLTYEQYF | TGTGCCAGCAGTTCTGGGACAGGTTTAACCTACGAGCAGTACTTC
TRBJ2-4 | TRBV6-1 | . | . | CASSGDKRDSIQYF | TGTGCCAGCAGTGGGGACAAGAGAGATTCCATTCAGTACTTC
TRBJ2-3 | TRBV20-1 | TRBD2 | . | CSARGSGSGGKDTQYF | TGCAGTGCTAGAGGGTCCGGTAGCGGGGGTAAAGATACGCAGTATTTT
TRBJ2-1 | TRBV7-9 | . | . | CASSFHLQVEFPNEQFF | TGTGCCAGCAGCTTTCACCTACAGGTAGAATTCCCCAATGAGCAGTTCTTC
TRBJ2-7 | TRBV2 | . | few | CASIRAGQSYEQYF | TGTGCCAGCATAAGGGCGGGACAGAGCTACGAGCAGTACTTC
TRBJ2-1 | TRBV29-1 | TRBD2 | . | CSVPGYSSGGEPSSYNEQFF | TGCAGCGTTCCCGGTTACTCTAGTGGGGGGGAACCCTCCTCCTACAATGAACAGTTCTTC
TRBJ2-5 | TRBV2 | . | . | CASSEVKAGRETQYF | TGTGCCAGCAGTGAAGTGAAAGCTGGTCGGGAGACCCAGTACTTC
TRBJ2-3 | TRBV4-1 | TRBD2 | . | CASSLRLAVTSTDTQYF | TGCGCCAGCAGCCTCCGACTAGCGGTCACTAGCACAGATACGCAGTATTTT
TRBJ2-1 | TRBV12-3/TRBV12-4 | . | . | CASSPLKIIDGNEQFF | TGTGCCAGCAGTCCATTAAAAATTATCGACGGGAATGAGCAGTTCTTC
TRBJ2-2 | TRBV12-3/TRBV12-4 | TRBD1 | . | CAGSSQPGQGDTGELFF | TGTGCCGGCAGTTCCCAACCGGGACAGGGTGACACCGGGGAGCTGTTTTTT
TRBJ2-3 | TRBV11-3 | . | . | CASSLDGETDTQYF | TGTGCCAGCAGCTTAGATGGGGAAACAGATACGCAGTATTTT
TRBJ2-5 | TRBV27 | . | . | CASSLFDGSETQYF | TGTGCCAGCAGTTTATTCGACGGCTCAGAGACCCAGTACTTC
TRBJ2-7 | TRBV7-2 | . | . | CASSFGVRTHYYEQYF | TGTGCCAGCAGCTTTGGTGTTAGGACCCACTACTACGAGCAGTACTTC
TRBJ1-4 | TRBV28 | . | few | CASRPDSEKLFF | TGTGCCAGCAGACCGGACAGTGAAAAACTGTTTTTT
TRBJ2-7 | TRBV7-6 | TRBD1 | few | CASSLDPGGDYEQYF | TGTGCCAGCAGCTTAGATCCAGGGGGCGACTACGAGCAGTACTTC
TRBJ2-7 | TRBV29-1 | TRBD2 | few | CSVLAGALPYEQYF | TGCAGCGTCCTAGCGGGAGCCCTTCCCTACGAGCAGTACTTC
TRBJ2-5 | TRBV29-1 | . | . | CRLGHTRQETQYF | TGCAGGTTGGGGCATACGAGACAAGAGACCCAGTACTTC
TRBJ2-2 | TRBV12-3/TRBV12-4 | . | few | CASSFDEGTNTGELFF | TGTGCCAGCAGTTTCGATGAGGGGACGAACACCGGGGAGCTGTTTTTT
TRBJ2-7 | TRBV5-1 | . | . | CASSIAGKSYEQYF | TGCGCCAGCAGCATCGCGGGAAAATCCTACGAGCAGTACTTC
TRBJ2-1 | TRBV4-2 | TRBD2 | . | CASSPVAGDFGEQFF | TGTGCCAGCAGCCCCGTAGCGGGAGACTTTGGTGAGCAGTTCTTC
TRBJ2-1 | TRBV12-3/TRBV12-4 | . | . | CASSLPGGSAEQFF | TGTGCCAGCAGTTTGCCTGGGGGGTCGGCTGAGCAGTTCTTC
TRBJ1-2 | TRBV15 | . | . | CATSRDGRGSYGYTF | TGTGCCACCAGCAGAGATGGAAGGGGCAGCTATGGCTACACCTTC
TRBJ2-3 | TRBV5-1 | TRBD2 | . | CASSLSGGVDTQYF | TGCGCCAGCAGCTTAAGCGGGGGGGTGGATACGCAGTATTTT
TRBJ2-1 | TRBV20-1 | . | . | CSALRSGNEQFF | TGCAGTGCGCTGCGCTCGGGGAATGAGCAGTTCTTC
TRBJ2-7 | TRBV5-1 | TRBD1 | . | CASSLDRGDGYEQYF | TGCGCCAGCAGCTTGGACAGGGGGGATGGTTACGAGCAGTACTTC
TRBJ2-5 | TRBV27 | TRBD2 | few | CASSPSGAGAAIFLQETQYF | TGTGCCAGCAGTCCCAGCGGGGCTGGGGCCGCCATCTTCCTTCAAGAGACCCAGTACTTC
TRBJ2-7 | TRBV5-1 | . | few | CASSFFDSTYEQYF | TGCGCCAGCAGCTTCTTCGACTCTACCTACGAGCAGTACTTC
TRBJ2-7 | TRBV28 | . | once | CASSFVRQWGEQYF | TGTGCCAGCAGTTTCGTCCGGCAGTGGGGAGAGCAGTACTTC
TRBJ2-7 | TRBV3-1 | TRBD1 | . | CASSPASGTGPYEQYF | TGTGCCAGCAGCCCCGCCTCCGGGACAGGGCCCTACGAGCAGTACTTC
TRBJ2-2 | TRBV9 | TRBD1 | . | CASSTHKGQGNTGELFF | TGTGCCAGCAGCACCCACAAGGGACAGGGAAACACCGGGGAGCTGTTTTTT
TRBJ2-1 | TRBV7-6 | TRBD2 | . | CASSLSLAGDDEQFF | TGTGCCAGCAGCTTAAGTCTAGCGGGAGATGATGAGCAGTTCTTC
TRBJ1-3 | TRBV6-5 | . | . | CASSYYPAVNSGNTIYF | TGTGCCAGCAGTTACTACCCGGCGGTTAACTCTGGAAACACCATATATTTT
TRBJ2-4 | TRBV7-2 | . | few | CASSLVLTRPGNIQYF | TGTGCCAGCAGCTTAGTTCTTACGCGGCCAGGAAACATTCAGTACTTC
TRBJ2-7 | TRBV20-1 | TRBD2 | . | CSALAGESHFYEQYF | TGCAGTGCCCTGGCGGGAGAATCCCACTTCTACGAGCAGTACTTC
TRBJ2-4 | TRBV2 | . | . | CASLGQGKNIQYF | TGTGCCAGCTTGGGGCAGGGGAAAAACATTCAGTACTTC
TRBJ1-2 | TRBV6-5 | . | . | CASSYLTTGKFYGYTF | TGTGCCAGCAGTTACCTGACGACAGGAAAATTCTATGGCTACACCTTC
TRBJ2-7 | TRBV4-3 | TRBD1 | . | CASSQVGTGGYEQYF | TGCGCCAGCAGCCAAGTGGGGACAGGAGGCTACGAGCAGTACTTC
TRBJ2-3 | TRBV29-1 | TRBD1 | . | CSVARDREFDTQYF | TGCAGCGTGGCCCGGGACAGGGAATTCGATACGCAGTATTTT
TRBJ2-1 | TRBV7-2 | TRBD1 | . | CASSRGPSYNEQFF | TGTGCCAGCAGCAGGGGGCCCTCCTACAATGAGCAGTTCTTC
TRBJ1-2 | TRBV24-1 | . | . | CATSDSDWDGYTF | TGTGCCACCAGTGACTCCGACTGGGATGGCTACACCTTC
TRBJ1-4 | TRBV28 | . | . | CASSPTTNEKLFF | TGTGCCAGCAGCCCGACGACTAATGAAAAACTGTTTTTT
TRBJ1-1 | TRBV29-1 | TRBD1 | few | CSDLGQGRTEAFF | TGCAGCGACCTCGGACAGGGAAGAACTGAAGCTTTCTTT
TRBJ2-5 | TRBV5-5 | . | few | CASSPSGLQQETQYF | TGTGCCAGCAGCCCCTCGGGACTTCAACAAGAGACCCAGTACTTC
TRBJ2-1 | TRBV11-3 | . | . | CASRLIPLRSYNEQFF | TGTGCCAGCAGGTTAATTCCTCTGCGTTCCTACAATGAGCAGTTCTTC